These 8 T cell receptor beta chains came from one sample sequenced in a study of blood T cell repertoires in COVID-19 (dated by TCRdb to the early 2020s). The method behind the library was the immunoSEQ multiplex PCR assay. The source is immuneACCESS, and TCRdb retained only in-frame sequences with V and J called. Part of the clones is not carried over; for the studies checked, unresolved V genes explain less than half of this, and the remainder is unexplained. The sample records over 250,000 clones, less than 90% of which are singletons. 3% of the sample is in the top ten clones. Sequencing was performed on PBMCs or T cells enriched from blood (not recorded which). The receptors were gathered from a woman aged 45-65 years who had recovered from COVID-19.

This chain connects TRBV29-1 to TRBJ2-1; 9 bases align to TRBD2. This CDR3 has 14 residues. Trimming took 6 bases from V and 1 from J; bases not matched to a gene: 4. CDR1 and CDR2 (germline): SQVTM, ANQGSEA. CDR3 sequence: CSVEREASYNEQFF. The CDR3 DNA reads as TGCAGCGTCGAGCGGGAGGCTTCCTACAATGAGCAGTTCTTC.

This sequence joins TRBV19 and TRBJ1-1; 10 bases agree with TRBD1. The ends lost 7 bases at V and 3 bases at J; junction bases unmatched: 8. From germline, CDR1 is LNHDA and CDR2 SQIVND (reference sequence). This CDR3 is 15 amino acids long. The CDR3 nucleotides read TGTGCCAGTACCCCCGACAGGGGGCAGTACACTGAAGCTTTCTTT. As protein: CASTPDRGQYTEAFF.

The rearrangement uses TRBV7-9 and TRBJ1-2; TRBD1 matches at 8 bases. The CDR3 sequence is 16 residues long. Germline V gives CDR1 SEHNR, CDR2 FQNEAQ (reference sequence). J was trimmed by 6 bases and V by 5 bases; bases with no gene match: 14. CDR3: CASSLEGRGRLDGYTF. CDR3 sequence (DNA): TGTGCCAGCAGCCTAGAGGGCAGGGGGCGCTTGGATGGCTACACCTTC.

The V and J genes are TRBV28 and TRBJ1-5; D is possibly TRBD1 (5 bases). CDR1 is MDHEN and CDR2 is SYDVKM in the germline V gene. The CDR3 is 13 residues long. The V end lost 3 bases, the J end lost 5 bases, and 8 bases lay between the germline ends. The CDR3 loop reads CASSFREDQPQHF. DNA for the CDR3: TGTGCCAGCAGTTTCAGGGAAGATCAGCCCCAGCATTTT.

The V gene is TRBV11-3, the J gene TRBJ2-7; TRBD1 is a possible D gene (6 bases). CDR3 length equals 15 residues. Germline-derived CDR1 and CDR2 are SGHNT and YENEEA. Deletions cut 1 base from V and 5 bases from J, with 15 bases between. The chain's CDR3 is CASSLVGTIGNEQYF. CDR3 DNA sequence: TGTGCCAGCAGCTTAGTCGGGACAATCGGGAACGAGCAGTACTTC. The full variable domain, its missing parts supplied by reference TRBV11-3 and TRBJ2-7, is EAGVVQSPRYKIIEKKQPVAFWCNPISGHNTLYWYLQNLGQGPELLIRYENEEAVDDSQLPKDRFSAERLKGVDSTLKIQPAELGDSAVYLCASSLVGTIGNEQYFGPGTRLTVT.

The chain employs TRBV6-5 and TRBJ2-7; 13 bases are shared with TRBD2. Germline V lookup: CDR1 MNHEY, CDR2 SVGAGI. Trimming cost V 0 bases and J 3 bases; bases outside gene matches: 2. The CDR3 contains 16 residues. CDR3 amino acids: CASSYSGLAGVYEQYF. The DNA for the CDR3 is TGTGCCAGCAGTTACTCTGGACTAGCGGGGGTCTACGAGCAGTACTTC.

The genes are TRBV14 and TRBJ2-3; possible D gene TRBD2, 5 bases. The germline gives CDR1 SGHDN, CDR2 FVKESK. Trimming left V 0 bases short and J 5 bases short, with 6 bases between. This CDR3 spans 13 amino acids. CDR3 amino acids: CASSQDRGDTQYF. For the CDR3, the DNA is TGTGCCAGCAGCCAAGATCGGGGAGATACGCAGTATTTT.

Here the CDR3 reads CASSLAGGSKVWFF. The CDR3 region has the DNA TGTGCCAGCAGCTTAGCGGGGGGGAGCAAGGTTTGGTTCTTC. The chain is built from TRBV7-9 and TRBJ2-1, with 7 bases matching TRBD2. The V gene's germline CDR1 is SEHNR and CDR2 FQNEAQ (reference sequence). J was trimmed by 15 bases and V by 0 bases; bases with no gene match: 11. CDR3 length: 14 residues.